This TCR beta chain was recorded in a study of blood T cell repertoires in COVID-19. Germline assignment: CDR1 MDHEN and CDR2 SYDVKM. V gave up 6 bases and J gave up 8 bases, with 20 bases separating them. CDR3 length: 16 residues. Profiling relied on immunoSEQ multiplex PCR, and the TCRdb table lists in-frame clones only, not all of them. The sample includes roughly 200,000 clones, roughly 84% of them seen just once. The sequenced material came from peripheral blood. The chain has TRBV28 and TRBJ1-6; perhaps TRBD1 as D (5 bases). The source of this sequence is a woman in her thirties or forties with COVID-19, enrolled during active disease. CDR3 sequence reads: CASSPPLGRADSPLHF. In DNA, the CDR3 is TGTGCCAGCAGCCCCCCATTGGGCAGGGCTGATTCACCCCTCCACTTT.